The 32 T cell receptor beta chains below all came from one sample that was sequenced in a study of cytomegalovirus exposure and HLA in healthy donors. PCR was performed using 60 Vbeta and 13 Jbeta primers. Repertoires were generated with immunoSEQ multiplex PCR, while TCRdb's copy carries only in-frame clones and drops some. Of about 200,000 clones in the sample, 70% to 80% were seen once. The sample consisted of PBMCs. These receptors came from a girl aged 2 to 9 in good health and CMV-seronegative.

V usage is TRBV7-6 and J usage is TRBJ2-2; TRBD2 might be the D (6 bases). V was cut by 3 bases and J by 0 bases, with 17 bases left in between. This CDR3 is built from 18 residues. In germline, CDR1 is SGHVS, CDR2 FNYEAQ. The chain's CDR3 is CASSFLSLGLPNTGELFF. The CDR3 region has the DNA TGTGCCAGCAGCTTTTTATCCTTGGGACTGCCGAACACCGGGGAGCTGTTTTTT.

The chain couples TRBV5-1 to TRBJ1-2; weak D call: TRBD1 (5 bases). Germline V gene data show CDR1 as SGHRS and CDR2 as YFSETQ. This CDR3 region has 14 residues. V lost 2 bases to trimming and J lost 3 bases, with 11 bases between them. CDR3 region: CASSLGRVDYGYTF. The CDR3 region has the DNA TGCGCCAGCAGCTTAGGCAGGGTAGACTATGGCTACACCTTC.

The chain employs TRBV18 and TRBJ2-7; a weak D match, TRBD2 (5 bases). CDR1 and CDR2 from the germline V gene are KGHSH and LQKENI. The germline V and J ends were trimmed by 4 bases and 6 bases, with 13 bases remaining between them. The CDR3 is 13 residues long. This chain's CDR3 is CASSLEKSGEQYF. For the CDR3, the DNA is TGTGCCAGCTCACTTGAAAAGAGCGGCGAGCAGTACTTC.

This CDR3 is CASGERVKTGNTIYF. The CDR3 bases are TGTGCCAGCGGCGAACGGGTTAAGACTGGAAACACCATATATTTT. This sequence joins TRBV2 and TRBJ1-3; D gene ambiguous. CDR1 and CDR2 from the germline V gene are SNHLY and FYNNEI. CDR3 size: 15 residues. The ends were cut back, 8 bases at V and 2 bases at J, with 16 bases in the middle.

The rearrangement links TRBV7-9 to TRBJ2-6, with D tentatively TRBD1 (6 bases). The V and J ends lost 5 bases and 1 base respectively, with 21 bases between them. Germline CDR1 is SEHNR and CDR2 is FQNEAQ (reference sequence). This CDR3 has 19 residues. This CDR3 reads CASSVRVGRGTSGANVLTF. CDR3 nucleotides: TGTGCCAGCAGCGTCAGAGTTGGCAGGGGAACGTCTGGGGCCAACGTCCTGACTTTC.

The J gene is TRBJ2-3, the V gene TRBV30; TRBD2 matches 10 bases. This CDR3 region has 15 residues. The germline V gene has CDR1 GTSNPN and CDR2 SVGIG (reference sequence). The V segment lost 4 bases and the J segment 2 bases; nucleotides outside the gene matches: 6. CDR3 nucleotides: TGTGCCTGGACCCGGGGGACTAGCGACACAGATACGCAGTATTTT. As protein: CAWTRGTSDTDTQYF.

The rearrangement links TRBV7-9 to TRBJ2-3, with 9 bases fitting TRBD2. Germline V CDR1 and CDR2: SEHNR, FQNEAQ (reference sequence). CDR3 length: 16 amino acids. V lost 8 bases and J lost 1; bases outside the gene matches: 10. The CDR3 bases are TGTGCCAGCTCGCCCAGGGCTAGCGGGGGCACAGATACGCAGTATTTT. It codes for CASSPRASGGTDTQYF.

The chain has TRBV7-6 and TRBJ2-3, with TRBD2 matching over 7 bases. This CDR3 region has 11 residues. Trimming at V came to 6 bases and at J to 6 bases, leaving 0 bases not matched to a gene. CDR1 and CDR2 (germline): SGHVS, FNYEAQ. Here the CDR3 reads CASRRGDTQYF. The CDR3 DNA sequence: TGTGCCAGCAGGCGGGGGGATACGCAGTATTTT.

For the CDR3, the DNA is TGTGCCAGCAGCTTAGTGGCAGGGGGCTTTTACGAGCAGTACTTC. Amino acid sequence: CASSLVAGGFYEQYF. This chain joins TRBV7-9 and TRBJ2-7, with 8 bases lining up with TRBD1. The CDR3 covers 15 residues. The germline V gene encodes CDR1 SEHNR and CDR2 FQNEAQ (reference sequence). V lost 1 base, J lost 4 bases, and 6 bases stayed unmatched.

The chain carries TRBV10-1 and TRBJ2-1; TRBD2 might be the D (5 bases). This CDR3 is 13 amino acids long. CDR1 is WNHNN, CDR2 SYGVQD, per germline (reference sequence). V gave up 6 bases and J gave up 4 bases, with 10 bases separating them. CDR3 DNA: TGCGCCAGCAGCCCGGGCGGGTACAATGAGCAGTTCTTC. Residues: CASSPGGYNEQFF.

The chain links TRBV5-1 to TRBJ2-7, with 9 positions matching TRBD2. The germline V gene has CDR1 SGHRS and CDR2 YFSETQ. J gave up 3 bases and V 0 bases, and 4 bases lay outside the gene matches. The CDR3 is 15 amino acids. The CDR3 region has the DNA TGCGCCAGCAGCTTGGTTTCTAGCGGGATCTACGAGCAGTACTTC. Its translation: CASSLVSSGIYEQYF.

This sequence joins TRBV10-1 and TRBJ2-3; no clear D gene. Germline values: CDR1 WNHNN, CDR2 SYGVQD (reference sequence). The ends were cut back, 0 bases at V and 4 bases at J, with 5 bases in the middle. The CDR3 sequence is 13 residues long. The CDR3 here is CASSESFSDTQYF. The DNA of the CDR3 is TGCGCCAGCAGTGAGTCTTTCTCAGATACGCAGTATTTT.

V and J are TRBV9 and TRBJ2-5; no definite D call. The V and J ends lost 2 bases and 2 bases respectively, with 7 bases between them. Germline V lookup: CDR1 SGDLS, CDR2 YYNGEE. The CDR3 contains 13 residues. In DNA, the CDR3 is TGTGCCAGCAGCGTGGAGTTACAAGAGACCCAGTACTTC. This encodes CASSVELQETQYF.

This clone was recorded only once. The rearrangement uses TRBV10-1 and TRBJ2-2; 10 nucleotides align to TRBD2. Germline CDR1 is WNHNN and CDR2 is SYGVQD (reference sequence). CDR3 size: 13 residues. V lost 10 bases and J lost 4; bases outside the gene matches: 3. The CDR3 is CAKGTSATGELFF. The CDR3 DNA reads TGCGCCAAAGGGACTAGCGCCACCGGGGAGCTGTTTTTT.

V and J are TRBV29-1 and TRBJ2-1; 8 bases align to TRBD2. Unmatched junction bases numbered 5, after V lost 6 bases and J lost 4 bases. CDR3 length equals 13 residues. CDR1 and CDR2 (germline): SQVTM, ANQGSEA. CDR3 nucleotide sequence: TGCAGCGTAGCGGGACTAGGTTACAATGAGCAGTTCTTC. This translates into CSVAGLGYNEQFF.

The sample holds a few counts of this clone. The CDR3: CASSRDRVNYGYTF. In nucleotides, the CDR3 is TGTGCCAGCAGCCGAGACAGGGTTAACTATGGCTACACCTTC. The chain has TRBV6-6 and TRBJ1-2; 7 nucleotides agree with TRBD1. V dropped 6 bases and J dropped 1; count of bases not matched to a gene: 5. This CDR3 comprises 14 residues. The germline V gene encodes CDR1 MNHNY and CDR2 SVGAGI (reference sequence).

The chain employs TRBV5-5 and TRBJ1-1, with D possibly being TRBD1 (5 bases). From germline, CDR1 is SGHKS and CDR2 YYEKEE (reference sequence). The CDR3 totals 15 residues. V lost 1 base to trimming and J lost 0 bases, with 10 bases between them. Here the CDR3 DNA reads TGTGCCAGCAGCTTGCAGGGTTGGGTGAACACTGAAGCTTTCTTT. It specifies CASSLQGWVNTEAFF.

This clone was detected only once. V is TRBV5-1 and J is TRBJ2-7; D is possibly TRBD1 (5 bases). With 2 bases removed from V and 2 bases from J, the gap between germline ends came to 8 bases. The CDR3 consists of 13 residues. Germline CDR1 and CDR2: SGHRS and YFSETQ. The DNA of the CDR3 is TGCGCCAGCAGCTTCAGGGATACCTACGAGCAGTACTTC. Protein: CASSFRDTYEQYF.

This rearrangement joins TRBV2 to TRBJ2-5; 14 nucleotides align to TRBD2. This CDR3 region has 16 residues. J gave up 2 bases and V 5 bases, and 4 bases lay outside the gene matches. CDR1 SNHLY and CDR2 FYNNEI come from the germline V gene. The CDR3 loop is CASSWTSGGPQETQYF. The CDR3, as DNA: TGTGCCAGCAGTTGGACTAGCGGGGGGCCTCAAGAGACCCAGTACTTC.

V usage is TRBV18 and J usage is TRBJ2-5; D ambiguous. The length of the CDR3 is 14 residues. V lost 3 bases, J lost 5 bases, and 13 bases lay in between. Germline CDR1 reads KGHSH; CDR2 reads LQKENI. DNA for the CDR3: TGTGCCAGCTCACCGGTTAGCCTAAGCGAGACCCAGTACTTC. Translating it yields CASSPVSLSETQYF.

V usage is TRBV4-1 and J usage is TRBJ2-7; a possible D gene is TRBD1 (6 bases). From germline, CDR1 is MGHRA and CDR2 YSYEKL. The CDR3 length is 18 residues. The V end lost 0 bases, the J end lost 0 bases, and 18 bases lay between the germline ends. The CDR3: CASSQDTSGDRFSYEQYF. The CDR3 DNA follows: TGCGCCAGCAGCCAAGATACGTCAGGGGATCGTTTCTCCTACGAGCAGTACTTC.

The J gene is TRBJ1-6, the V gene TRBV28; D is unresolved. Germline CDR1 MDHEN, CDR2 SYDVKM. Trimming shortened V by 6 bases and J by 0 bases, and 9 bases separated the two germline ends. The CDR3 contains 15 residues. CDR3 amino acids: CASSPSSSYNSPLHF. For the CDR3, the DNA is TGTGCCAGCAGCCCCTCCAGCTCCTATAATTCACCCCTCCACTTT.

This rearrangement joins TRBV10-3 to TRBJ2-2; 8 bases are shared with TRBD1. The germline V gene encodes CDR1 ENHRY and CDR2 SYGVKD. After removal of 1 base from V and 6 bases from J, the junction contained 7 bases not matched to a gene. CDR3 length: 16 residues. The CDR3 loop is CAISELGTGGPGELFF. The CDR3 DNA sequence: TGTGCCATCAGTGAGTTGGGTACAGGGGGACCCGGGGAGCTGTTTTTT.

The chain links TRBV6-1 to TRBJ1-1, with 7 positions matching TRBD1. V lost 5 bases to trimming and J lost 2 bases; unmatched junction nucleotides: 8. The length of the CDR3 is 15 residues. Germline loops: CDR1 MNHNS, CDR2 SASEGT. CDR3 sequence reads: CASSLSWTGNTEAFF. Written as DNA, the CDR3 is TGTGCCAGCAGTCTAAGTTGGACAGGAAACACTGAAGCTTTCTTT.

The chain links TRBV5-4 to TRBJ2-1; 14 positions match TRBD2. V trimming: 4 bases; J trimming: 3 bases; junction bases outside the gene matches: 9. This CDR3 has 18 residues. CDR1 SGHNT and CDR2 YYREEE come from the germline V gene (reference sequence). CDR3 residues: CASSLGTSGRIGYNEQFF. The CDR3 region has the DNA TGTGCCAGCAGCCTGGGGACTAGCGGGAGAATCGGCTACAATGAGCAGTTCTTC.

The CDR3 DNA is TGTGCCAGCAGTTACACAGGATCAGTTTATGGCTACACCTTC. Translated: CASSYTGSVYGYTF. The chain couples TRBV6-5 to TRBJ1-2; the D gene is possibly TRBD1 (5 bases). The CDR3 runs 14 residues. The germline V gene encodes CDR1 MNHEY and CDR2 SVGAGI. The V gene lost 2 bases and the J gene lost 5 bases, with 12 bases spanning the gap.

This rearrangement joins TRBV6-5 to TRBJ1-1; no firm D call. The germline gives CDR1 MNHEY, CDR2 SVGAGI. V lost 2 bases, J lost 5 bases, and 9 bases lay in between. The CDR3 contains 13 residues. The CDR3: CASSYRVETEAFF. Here the CDR3 DNA reads TGTGCCAGCAGTTACCGGGTGGAGACTGAAGCTTTCTTT.

The V gene is TRBV9, the J gene TRBJ1-1, with a possible D match to TRBD1 (5 bases). Per the germline V gene, CDR1 is SGDLS and CDR2 is YYNGEE. This CDR3 is 17 amino acids long. V was pared by 5 bases and J by 3 bases, with 23 bases between. In DNA form, the CDR3 reads TGTGCCAGCAGAAGGGTAGGGGCCCGTTTATTGGACACTGAAGCTTTCTTT. It specifies CASRRVGARLLDTEAFF. Together with reference TRBV9 and TRBJ1-1, the CDR3 gives the full variable domain: DSGVTQTPKHLITATGQRVTLRCSPRSGDLSVYWYQQSLDQGLQFLIQYYNGEERAKGNILERFSAQQFPDLHSELNLSSLELGDSALYFCASRRVGARLLDTEAFFGQGTRLTVV.

A few counts support this clone. This chain links TRBV4-1 with TRBJ2-7, with TRBD1 matching over 7 bases. J gave up 0 bases and V 0 bases, and 14 bases lay outside the gene matches. Germline CDR1 is MGHRA and CDR2 is YSYEKL. The CDR3 is made up of 19 amino acids. In DNA form, the CDR3 reads TGCGCCAGCAGCCAAGAAACCTACCCCGGGACAGATTTCTCCTACGAGCAGTACTTC. Translation: CASSQETYPGTDFSYEQYF.

This clone was detected only a few times. This chain links TRBV10-2 with TRBJ2-7, with D maybe TRBD1 (6 bases). The CDR3 has 14 residues. Looked up from germline, CDR1 is WSHSY and CDR2 is SAAADI. V lost 11 bases and J lost 0, with 17 bases in between. The CDR3 loop is CASTGGQNSYEQYF. As DNA, the CDR3 is TGCGCCTCAACCGGAGGACAGAACTCCTACGAGCAGTACTTC.

This chain uses TRBV11-2 with TRBJ2-1; weak D call: TRBD1 (6 bases). This CDR3 contains 16 residues. Germline CDR1 is SGHAT and CDR2 is FQNNGV. V was shortened by 5 bases and J by 2 bases, with 16 bases between the two germline ends. CDR3 amino acids: CASSGRPQGPYNEQFF. The CDR3 nucleotides are TGTGCCAGCAGCGGAAGGCCCCAGGGGCCCTACAATGAGCAGTTCTTC.

The chain couples TRBV27 to TRBJ1-3, with 8 positions matching TRBD1. This CDR3 has 15 amino acids. Trimming took 2 bases from V and 2 from J; bases not matched to a gene: 2. Germline loops: CDR1 MNHEY, CDR2 SMNVEV (reference sequence). This chain's CDR3 is CASSLQGAAGNTIYF. CDR3 nucleotide sequence: TGTGCCAGCAGTTTACAGGGGGCGGCTGGAAACACCATATATTTT.